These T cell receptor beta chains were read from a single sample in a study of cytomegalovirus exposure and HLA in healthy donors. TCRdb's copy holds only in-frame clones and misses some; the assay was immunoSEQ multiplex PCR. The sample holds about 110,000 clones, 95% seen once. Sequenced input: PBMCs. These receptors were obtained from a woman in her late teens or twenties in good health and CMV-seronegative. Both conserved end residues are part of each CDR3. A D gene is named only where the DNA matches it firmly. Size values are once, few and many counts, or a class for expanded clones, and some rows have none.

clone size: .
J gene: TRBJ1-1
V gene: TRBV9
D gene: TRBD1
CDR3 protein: CASSVEDRVAGTNTEAFF
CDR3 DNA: TGTGCCAGCAGCGTCGAGGACAGGGTAGCCGGTACTAACACTGAAGCTTTCTTT

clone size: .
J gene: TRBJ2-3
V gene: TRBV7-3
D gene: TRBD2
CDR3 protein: CASSSQGLAWDTQYF
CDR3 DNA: TGTGCCAGCAGCTCCCAGGGACTAGCCTGGGATACGCAGTATTTT

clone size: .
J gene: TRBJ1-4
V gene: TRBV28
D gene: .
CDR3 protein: CASNQGPVGKLFF
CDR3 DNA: TGTGCCAGCAACCAGGGGCCTGTAGGAAAACTGTTTTTT

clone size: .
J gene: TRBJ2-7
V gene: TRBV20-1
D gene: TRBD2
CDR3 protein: CSVAGGGRQYF
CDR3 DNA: TGCAGTGTGGCGGGGGGCGGGCGGCAGTACTTC

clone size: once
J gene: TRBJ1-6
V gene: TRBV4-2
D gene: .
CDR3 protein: CASSQPGANSPLHF
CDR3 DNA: TGTGCCAGCAGCCAACCAGGGGCTAATTCACCCCTCCACTTT

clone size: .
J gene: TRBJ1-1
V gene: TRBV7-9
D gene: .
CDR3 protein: CASSLLSGMGTEAFF
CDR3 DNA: TGTGCCAGCAGCTTACTTTCAGGGATGGGGACTGAAGCTTTCTTT

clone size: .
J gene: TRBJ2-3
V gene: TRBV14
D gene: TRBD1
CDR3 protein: CASSQVPPQTGSTDTQYF
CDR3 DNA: TGTGCCAGCAGCCAAGTTCCGCCTCAGACAGGGTCCACAGATACGCAGTATTTT

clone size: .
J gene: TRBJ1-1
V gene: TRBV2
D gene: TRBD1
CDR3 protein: CASRRQPGQGTEAFF
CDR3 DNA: TGTGCCAGCAGACGCCAGCCGGGACAGGGAACTGAAGCTTTCTTT

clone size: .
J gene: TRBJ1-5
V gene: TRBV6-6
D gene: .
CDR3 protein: CASSYHDSYNQPQHF
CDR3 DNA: TGTGCCAGCAGTTACCACGACAGTTACAATCAGCCCCAGCATTTT

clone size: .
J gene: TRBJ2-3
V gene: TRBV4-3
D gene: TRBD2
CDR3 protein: CASNQDQRGGLTDTQYF
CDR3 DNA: TGCGCCAGCAACCAAGATCAACGGGGGGGCCTGACAGATACGCAGTATTTT

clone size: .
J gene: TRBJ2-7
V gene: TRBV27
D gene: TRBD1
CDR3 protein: CASSPDRGYEQYF
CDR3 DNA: TGTGCCAGCAGTCCAGACAGGGGTTACGAGCAGTACTTC

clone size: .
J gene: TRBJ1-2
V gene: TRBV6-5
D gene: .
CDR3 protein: CASSSLTVMGGYTF
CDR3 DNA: TGTGCCAGCAGTTCCCTGACAGTCATGGGTGGCTACACCTTC

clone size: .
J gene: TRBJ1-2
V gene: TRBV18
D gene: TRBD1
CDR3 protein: CASSQYGTGSDGYTF
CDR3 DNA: TGTGCCAGCTCGCAATACGGGACAGGGTCGGATGGCTACACCTTC

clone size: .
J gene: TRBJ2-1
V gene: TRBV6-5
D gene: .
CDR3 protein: CASSPSWGGEQFF
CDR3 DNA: TGTGCCAGCAGTCCCTCGTGGGGGGGCGAGCAGTTCTTC

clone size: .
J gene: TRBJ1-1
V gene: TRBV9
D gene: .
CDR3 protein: CASSPRHVDTEAFF
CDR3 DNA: TGTGCCAGCAGCCCAAGACATGTGGACACTGAAGCTTTCTTT

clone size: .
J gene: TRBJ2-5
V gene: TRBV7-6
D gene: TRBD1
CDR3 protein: CASSLTGLETQYF
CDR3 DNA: TGTGCCAGCAGCTTGACAGGGTTAGAGACCCAGTACTTC

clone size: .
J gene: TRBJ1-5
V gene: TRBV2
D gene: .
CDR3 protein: CASSEGGGYHQPQHF
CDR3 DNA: TGTGCCAGCAGTGAAGGCGGGGGATATCATCAGCCCCAGCATTTT

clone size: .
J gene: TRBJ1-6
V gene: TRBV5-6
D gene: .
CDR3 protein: CASSLTGGNSPLHF
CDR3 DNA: TGTGCCAGCAGCTTAACGGGGGGAAATTCACCCCTCCACTTT

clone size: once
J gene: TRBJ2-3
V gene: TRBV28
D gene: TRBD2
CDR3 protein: CANWTSGGYTQYF
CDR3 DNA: TGTGCCAACTGGACTAGCGGGGGGTATACGCAGTATTTT

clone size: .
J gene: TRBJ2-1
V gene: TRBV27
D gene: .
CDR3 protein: CASSFPGGLFNEQFF
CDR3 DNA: TGTGCCAGCAGTTTCCCTGGAGGACTGTTCAATGAGCAGTTCTTC

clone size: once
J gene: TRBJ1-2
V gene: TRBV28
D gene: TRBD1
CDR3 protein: CASREAGTAEGYTF
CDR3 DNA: TGTGCCAGCAGGGAAGCCGGGACAGCCGAGGGCTACACCTTC

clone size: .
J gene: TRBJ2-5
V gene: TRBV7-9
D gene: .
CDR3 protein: CASSPKLGGGETQYF
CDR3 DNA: TGTGCCAGCAGCCCTAAACTAGGGGGGGGAGAGACCCAGTACTTC

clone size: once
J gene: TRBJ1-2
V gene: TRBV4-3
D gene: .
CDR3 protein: CASSQDRGVYGYTF
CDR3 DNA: TGCGCCAGCAGCCAAGACAGGGGCGTCTATGGCTACACCTTC

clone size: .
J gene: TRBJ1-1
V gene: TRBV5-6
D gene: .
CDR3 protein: CASSFLGQLNTEAFF
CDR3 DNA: TGTGCCAGCAGCTTTTTGGGGCAGTTGAACACTGAAGCTTTCTTT

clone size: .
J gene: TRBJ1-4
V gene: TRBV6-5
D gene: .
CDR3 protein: CASSLFGGGNEKLFF
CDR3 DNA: TGTGCCAGCAGCCTATTTGGGGGGGGTAATGAAAAACTGTTTTTT

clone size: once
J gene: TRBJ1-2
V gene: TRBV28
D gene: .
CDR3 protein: CASSLVGGGYGYTF
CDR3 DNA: TGTGCCAGCAGTTTAGTGGGGGGGGGCTATGGCTACACCTTC

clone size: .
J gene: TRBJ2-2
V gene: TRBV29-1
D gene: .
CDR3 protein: CSFGRGGNTGELFF
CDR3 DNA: TGCAGCTTCGGTAGAGGGGGGAACACCGGGGAGCTGTTTTTT

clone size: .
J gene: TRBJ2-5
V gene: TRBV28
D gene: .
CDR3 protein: CASSSPGRPNYF
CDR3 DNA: TGTGCCAGCAGCTCCCCGGGGAGGCCGAACTACTTC

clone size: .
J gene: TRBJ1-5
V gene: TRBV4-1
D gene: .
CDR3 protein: CASSPPSYSNQPQHF
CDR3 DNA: TGCGCCAGCAGCCCTCCGAGTTATAGCAATCAGCCCCAGCATTTT

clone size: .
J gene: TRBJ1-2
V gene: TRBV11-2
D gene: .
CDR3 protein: CASSFPPIGAETYGYTF
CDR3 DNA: TGTGCCAGCAGCTTCCCACCTATTGGAGCGGAGACCTATGGCTACACCTTC

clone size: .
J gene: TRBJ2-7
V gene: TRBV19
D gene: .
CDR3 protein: CASSISGSAYEQYF
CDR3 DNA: TGTGCCAGTAGTATATCGGGGTCGGCCTACGAGCAGTACTTC

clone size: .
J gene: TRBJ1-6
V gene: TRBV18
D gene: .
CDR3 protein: CASSPESQNSPLHF
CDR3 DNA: TGTGCCAGCTCACCGGAGAGCCAGAATTCACCCCTCCACTTT

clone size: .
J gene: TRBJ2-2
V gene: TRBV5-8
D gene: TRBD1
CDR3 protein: CASSFALGTAGSNTGELFF
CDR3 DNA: TGTGCCAGCAGCTTTGCGCTTGGGACAGCCGGTTCGAACACCGGGGAGCTGTTTTTT

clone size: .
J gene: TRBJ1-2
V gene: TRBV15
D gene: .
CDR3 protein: CATSRDRGHYGYTF
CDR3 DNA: TGTGCCACCAGCAGAGATAGGGGCCACTATGGCTACACCTTC

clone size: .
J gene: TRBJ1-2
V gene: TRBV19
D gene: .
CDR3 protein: CASRPSGQILYGYTF
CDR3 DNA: TGTGCCAGTAGACCCTCCGGACAGATCCTCTATGGCTACACCTTC

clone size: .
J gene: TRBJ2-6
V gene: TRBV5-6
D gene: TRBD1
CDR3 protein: CASRETGISGANVLTF
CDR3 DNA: TGTGCCAGCAGAGAGACAGGGATCTCTGGGGCCAACGTCCTGACTTTC

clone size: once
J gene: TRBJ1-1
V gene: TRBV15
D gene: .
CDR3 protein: CATSRGVGQLAEAFF
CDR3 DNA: TGTGCCACCAGCAGAGGTGTAGGACAGTTGGCTGAAGCTTTCTTT

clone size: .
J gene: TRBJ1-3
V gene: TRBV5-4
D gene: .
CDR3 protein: CASSFDRGNTIYF
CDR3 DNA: TGTGCCAGCAGCTTTGACAGAGGAAACACCATATATTTT

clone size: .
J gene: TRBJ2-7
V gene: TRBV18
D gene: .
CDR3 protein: CASSTGSLEQYF
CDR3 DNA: TGTGCCAGCTCAACCGGGTCCCTCGAGCAGTACTTC

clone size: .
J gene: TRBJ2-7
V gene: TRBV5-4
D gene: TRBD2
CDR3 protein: CASSYPPLGGGTYEQYF
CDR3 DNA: TGTGCCAGCAGCTATCCCCCGTTGGGCGGGGGAACCTACGAGCAGTACTTC

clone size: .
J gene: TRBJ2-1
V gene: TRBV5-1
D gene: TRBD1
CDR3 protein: CASSQGTGHNEQFF
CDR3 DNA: TGCGCCAGCAGCCAAGGGACAGGGCACAATGAGCAGTTCTTC

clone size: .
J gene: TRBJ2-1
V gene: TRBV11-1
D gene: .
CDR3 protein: CASSLGRTGRGNEQFF
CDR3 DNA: TGTGCCAGCAGCTTGGGGCGGACCGGACGTGGGAATGAGCAGTTCTTC

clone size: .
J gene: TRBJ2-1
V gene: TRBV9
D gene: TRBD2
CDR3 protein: CASSVTPSGGYNEQFF
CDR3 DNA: TGTGCCAGCAGCGTAACTCCTAGCGGGGGCTACAATGAGCAGTTCTTC

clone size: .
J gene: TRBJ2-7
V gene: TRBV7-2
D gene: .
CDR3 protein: CASSFRGRNEQYF
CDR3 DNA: TGTGCCAGCAGCTTCAGGGGTAGGAACGAGCAGTACTTC

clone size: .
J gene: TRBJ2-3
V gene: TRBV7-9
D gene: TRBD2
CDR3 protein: CASSPTSGGTDTQYF
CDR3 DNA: TGTGCCAGCAGTCCGACGTCGGGGGGGACAGATACGCAGTATTTT

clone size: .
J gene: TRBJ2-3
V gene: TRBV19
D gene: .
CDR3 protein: CASSWGGAHTDTQYF
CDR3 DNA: TGTGCCAGTAGTTGGGGGGGGGCCCACACAGATACGCAGTATTTT

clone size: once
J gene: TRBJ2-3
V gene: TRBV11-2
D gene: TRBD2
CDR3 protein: CASSPTGLEPTDTQYF
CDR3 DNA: TGTGCCAGCAGCCCGACGGGACTAGAGCCCACAGATACGCAGTATTTT

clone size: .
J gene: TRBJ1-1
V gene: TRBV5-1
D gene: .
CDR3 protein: CASSVKQGRNTEAFF
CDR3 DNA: TGCGCCAGCAGCGTAAAACAGGGCCGGAACACTGAAGCTTTCTTT

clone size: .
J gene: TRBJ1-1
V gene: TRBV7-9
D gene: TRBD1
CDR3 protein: CASSLGSGGDTEAFF
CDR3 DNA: TGTGCCAGCAGCTTAGGCTCAGGGGGAGACACTGAAGCTTTCTTT

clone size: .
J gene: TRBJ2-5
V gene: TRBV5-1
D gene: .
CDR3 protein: CASSLDEETQYF
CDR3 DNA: TGCGCCAGCAGCTTGGACGAGGAGACCCAGTACTTC

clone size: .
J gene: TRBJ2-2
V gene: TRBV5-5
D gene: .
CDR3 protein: CASSQIIGGSTGELFF
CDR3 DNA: TGTGCCAGCAGCCAAATCATAGGGGGTTCCACCGGGGAGCTGTTTTTT

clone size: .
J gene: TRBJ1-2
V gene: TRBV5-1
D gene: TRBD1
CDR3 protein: CASSLTGQGTNYGYTF
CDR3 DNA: TGCGCCAGCAGCTTGACGGGACAGGGAACAAACTATGGCTACACCTTC

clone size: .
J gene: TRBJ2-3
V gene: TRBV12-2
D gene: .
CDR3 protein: CASRVTGLAGGIDTQYF
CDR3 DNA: TGTGCAAGTCGCGTCACTGGACTAGCGGGGGGGATAGATACGCAGTATTTT

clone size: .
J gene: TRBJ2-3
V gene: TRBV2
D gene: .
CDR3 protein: CASRLYRRGRTDTQYF
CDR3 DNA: TGTGCCAGCAGGTTATATAGGAGGGGACGCACAGATACGCAGTATTTT

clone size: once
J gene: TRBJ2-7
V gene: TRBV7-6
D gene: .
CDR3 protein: CASSLGGGGDEQYF
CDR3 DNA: TGTGCCAGCAGCTTAGGCGGAGGGGGCGACGAGCAGTACTTC

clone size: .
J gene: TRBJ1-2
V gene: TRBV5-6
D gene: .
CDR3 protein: CASSLATRDINYGYTF
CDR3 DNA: TGTGCCAGCAGCTTGGCAACTCGGGACATTAACTATGGCTACACCTTC

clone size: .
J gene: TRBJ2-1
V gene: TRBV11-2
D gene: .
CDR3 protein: CASSSSGPYNEQFF
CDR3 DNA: TGTGCCAGCAGCTCGAGCGGGCCTTACAATGAGCAGTTCTTC